Following are 21 T cell receptor beta chains from one sample sequenced in a study of regulatory T cells in long-lasting Graves disease. The time point was: newly diagnosed GD, antithyroid drugs for less than 3 months. TCR sequences were obtained from RNA taken from PBMCs. Building of the TCR beta libraries involved iRepertoire HTBI primers and Arm-PCR of CDR3 regions. MiXCR, applied by TCRdb to the multiplex PCR reads, yields one record per CDR3 protein. The sample includes roughly 420,000 distinct CDR3 sequences, 11% to 15% seen only once; the top ten take approximately 15%. This sample also appeared in a second study, on T cells in Graves' hyperthyroidism and ophthalmopathy.

Here the sequenced sample was peripheral blood mononuclear cells (PBMCs), taken at new diagnosis, from a patient treated with antithyroid drugs. These receptors came from a woman aged 45-59 years with Graves disease.

This clonotype has a count of ten or more. The chain links TRBV18 to TRBJ2-7; 8 nucleotides agree with TRBD2. The CDR3 runs 16 residues. With 0 bases clipped from V and 7 bases from J, the junction kept 11 bases outside the gene matches. Germline-derived CDR1 and CDR2 are KGHSH and LQKENI. The CDR3 spells CASSPPSGSGSDEQYF. The CDR3 DNA follows: TGTGCCAGCTCACCACCCTCCGGGAGCGGGAGTGATGAGCAGTACTTC.

Points on this clonotype: With a far larger clone one base away, a read error is the likely cause. The chain links TRBV11-2 to TRBJ2-4, with D maybe TRBD2 (6 bases). Between the trimmed V and J ends, which lost 5 bases and 13 bases, there was a span of 27 bases. The germline V gene has CDR1 SGHAT and CDR2 FQNNGV. The CDR3 length is 16 residues. CDR3 protein: CASSTRDSFIYNEQYF. CDR3 coding DNA: TGTGCCAGCAGCACACGGGACTCCTTCATCTACAATGAGCAGTACTTC. Complete variable domain (other parts from reference TRBV11-2 and TRBJ2-4): EAGVAQSPRYKIIEKRQSVAFWCNPISGHATLYWYQQILGQGPKLLIQFQNNGVVDDSQLPKDRFSAERLKGVDSTLKIQPAKLEDSAVYLCASSTRDSFIYNEQYFGAGTRLSVL.

The chain couples TRBV18 to TRBJ1-4; 10 nucleotides align to TRBD1. This CDR3 contains 17 residues. Looked up from germline, CDR1 is KGHSH and CDR2 is LQKENI. Germline trimming cut 1 base from V and 8 bases from J; bases unmatched to any gene: 10. The CDR3 protein is CASSPQIPGTGDEKLFF. The CDR3 DNA reads as TGTGCCAGCTCACCACAGATTCCCGGGACAGGGGACGAAAAACTGTTTTTT.

This clonotype was recorded at least ten times. The V and J genes are TRBV27 and TRBJ2-7; no definite D call. The germline V and J ends were trimmed by 6 bases and 5 bases, with 8 bases remaining between them. The CDR3 length is 11 residues. CDR1 is MNHEY, CDR2 SMNVEV, per germline (reference sequence). The CDR3, as DNA: TGTGCCAGCAGCTTGGGTCACGAGCAGTACTTC. Translating it yields CASSLGHEQYF.

This clonotype was observed a handful of times. The chain couples TRBV6-1 to TRBJ2-7; D is possibly TRBD2 (5 bases). The V gene's germline CDR1 is MNHNS and CDR2 SASEGT. The V gene lost 8 bases and the J gene lost 0 bases, with 14 bases spanning the gap. The CDR3 extends over 14 amino acids. The CDR3 protein is CASGPRRSSYEQYF. DNA of the CDR3: TGTGCCAGCGGACCGCGGAGGAGCTCCTACGAGCAGTACTTC.

This clonotype has at least ten counts. The V call is TRBV28, the J call TRBJ2-7, with D unclear. V lost 2 bases to trimming and J lost 4 bases, with 12 bases between them. CDR1 is MDHEN and CDR2 is SYDVKM in the germline V gene. CDR3 size: 14 residues. The CDR3 is CASSLGLVRYEQYF. The CDR3 nucleotides are TGTGCCAGCAGTTTAGGGCTAGTTCGTTACGAGCAGTACTTC.

This clonotype was observed a handful of times. The V call is TRBV20-1, the J call TRBJ2-1, with TRBD2 matching over 11 bases. The CDR3 runs 13 residues. Germline V gene lookup returns CDR1 DFQATT and CDR2 SNEGSKA (reference sequence). J gave up 6 bases and V 8 bases, and 6 bases lay outside the gene matches. This CDR3 is CSTGLAGGNEQFF. The CDR3 bases are TGCAGTACCGGACTAGCGGGTGGCAATGAGCAGTTCTTC.

This clonotype was observed a few times. The rearrangement joins TRBV28 to TRBJ2-7; 11 bases align to TRBD2. V trimming: 5 bases; J trimming: 4 bases; junction bases outside the gene matches: 7. Germline CDR1 MDHEN, CDR2 SYDVKM. This CDR3 is built from 15 residues. DNA for the CDR3: TGTGCCAGCAGTGCCGGGACTAGCGGTAGATACGAGCAGTACTTC. Encoded protein: CASSAGTSGRYEQYF. The whole variable domain, remainder taken from reference TRBV28 and TRBJ2-7, is DVKVTQSSRYLVKRTGEKVFLECVQDMDHENMFWYRQDPGLGLRLIYFSYDVKMKEKGDIPEGYSVSREKKERFSLILESASTNQTSMYLCASSAGTSGRYEQYFGPGTRLTVT.

There are a few counts of this clonotype. The chain uses TRBV6-1 and TRBJ2-5, with unresolved D. This CDR3 has 14 residues. Germline-derived CDR1 and CDR2 are MNHNS and SASEGT. With 8 bases removed from V and 8 bases from J, the gap between germline ends came to 21 bases. CDR3 amino acids: CASQRKAGPGTQYF. The CDR3 DNA is TGTGCCAGCCAACGAAAGGCTGGTCCAGGTACCCAGTACTTC.

This clonotype was recorded a few times. Here the CDR3 reads CATRPEGAGEQYF. CDR3 nucleotide sequence: TGTGCCACCCGCCCCGAAGGGGCAGGGGAGCAGTACTTC. The chain has TRBV25-1 and TRBJ2-7, with D perhaps matching TRBD1 (5 bases). CDR3 length: 13 residues. In germline, CDR1 is MGHDK, CDR2 SYGVNS. The V end was cut by 10 bases, the J end by 7 bases, with 20 bases between.

V is TRBV27 and J is TRBJ2-7, with 7 bases aligning to TRBD2. With V trimmed by 3 bases and J by 6 bases, 8 bases remained unmatched. Germline CDR1 reads MNHEY; CDR2 reads SMNVEV (reference sequence). CDR3 length: 14 amino acids. DNA of the CDR3: TGTGCCAGCAGTTTCACCCGGACTAGTCGCGAGCAGTACTTC. As protein: CASSFTRTSREQYF.

As regards this clonotype: A read error is the likely source, as a far larger clone sits one nucleotide away. The chain recombines TRBV5-5 with TRBJ2-1, with a weak D call TRBD1 (6 bases). CDR3 length equals 13 residues. The germline V gene has CDR1 SGHKS and CDR2 YYEKEE (reference sequence). The CDR3, as DNA: TGTGCCAGCAGCTTGGAGGGGGACACTGAAGCTCTCTTT. It translates to CASSLEGDTEALF.

In this sample, this clonotype turned up many times. V gene TRBV6-5 combines with J gene TRBJ2-7, with 8 bases aligning to TRBD2. There are 18 residues in the CDR3. CDR1 MNHEY and CDR2 SVGAGI come from the germline V gene. V shed 0 bases, J shed 4 bases, and the junction held 14 bases outside the gene matches. The CDR3 spells CASSYSAPGIAGRYEQYF. The CDR3 DNA reads as TGTGCCAGCAGTTACTCGGCGCCAGGTATAGCGGGACGGTACGAGCAGTACTTC.

This clonotype appeared many times. The chain recombines TRBV3-1 with TRBJ2-1; 11 bases fit TRBD2. The germline V gene has CDR1 LGHDT and CDR2 YNNKEL (reference sequence). With 3 bases clipped from V and 12 bases from J, the junction kept 10 bases outside the gene matches. This CDR3 is built from 15 residues. As DNA, the CDR3 is TGTGCCAGCAGCCAGGCCATGACTAGCGGGATAGGGCAGTTCTTC. Protein: CASSQAMTSGIGQFF.

This clonotype was seen repeatedly, ten times or more. CDR3 coding DNA: TGTGCCAGCAGCTTGTCTACTAGCGGGATCCACAATGAGCAGTTCTTC. The encoded protein is CASSLSTSGIHNEQFF. The rearrangement joins TRBV11-2 to TRBJ2-1, with 10 bases aligning to TRBD2. V lost 3 bases to trimming and J lost 5 bases; unmatched junction nucleotides: 7. Germline V gene data show CDR1 as SGHAT and CDR2 as FQNNGV. CDR3 length equals 16 residues.

Regarding this clonotype: Possible read error: a much larger clone is one base away. The rearrangement uses TRBV7-9 and TRBJ1-1; D call uncertain. Germline lookup yields CDR1 SEHNR and CDR2 FQNEAQ (reference sequence). This CDR3 spans 16 amino acids. CDR3 amino acids: CVSSSSELYMNTEAFF. The CDR3 DNA reads as TGTGTCAGCAGCTCGTCGGAGCTCTACATGAACACTGAAGCTTTCTTT. The full variable domain, rest sourced from reference TRBV7-9 and TRBJ1-1, is DTGVSQNPRHKITKRGQNVTFRCDPISEHNRLYWYRQTLGQGPEFLTYFQNEAQLEKSRLLSDRFSAERPKGSFSTLEIQRTEQGDSAMYLCVSSSSELYMNTEAFFGQGTRLTVV.

This clonotype was detected a few times. V gene TRBV30 combines with J gene TRBJ2-5; no firm D call. The CDR3 is 13 residues long. V was trimmed by 0 bases and J by 2 bases, leaving 7 bases between them. The germline CDR1 and CDR2 sequences are GTSNPN and SVGIG (reference sequence). The CDR3 DNA follows: TGTGCCTGGAGTGTGCAACTGCAAGAGACCCAGTACTTC. Its protein is CAWSVQLQETQYF.

The V gene is TRBV25-1, the J gene TRBJ1-3, with D maybe TRBD1 (5 bases). The CDR3 consists of 15 residues. Germline CDR1 reads MGHDK; CDR2 reads SYGVNS. V was pared by 5 bases and J by 0 bases, with 11 bases between. The CDR3 spells CASSIGANSGNTIYF. In DNA form, the CDR3 reads TGTGCCAGCAGTATCGGGGCAAACTCTGGAAACACCATATATTTT. The entire variable domain, with the rest obtained from reference TRBV25-1 and TRBJ1-3, is as follows: EADIYQTPRYLVIGTGKKITLECSQTMGHDKMYWYQQDPGMELHLIHYSYGVNSTEKGDLSSESTVSRIRTEHFPLTLESARPSHTSQYLCASSIGANSGNTIYFGEGSWLTVV.

This clonotype was detected ten times or more. The chain uses TRBV12-3 or TRBV12-4 and TRBJ2-7; D call uncertain. The length of the CDR3 is 14 residues. V lost 5 bases and J lost 7, with 18 bases in between. The CDR3 spells CASSPPGGSREQYF. CDR3 DNA: TGTGCCAGCAGTCCCCCGGGTGGGTCGAGGGAGCAGTACTTC.

This clonotype was detected ten times or more. The rearrangement links TRBV28 to TRBJ1-5, with a tentative D call TRBD1 (5 bases). This CDR3 comprises 14 residues. Between the trimmed V and J ends, which lost 3 bases and 6 bases, there was a span of 12 bases. Germline assignment: CDR1 MDHEN and CDR2 SYDVKM. The CDR3 is CASSLSRESQPQHF. In nucleotides, the CDR3 is TGTGCCAGCAGTTTGAGCAGGGAAAGTCAGCCCCAGCATTTT.

This clonotype occurred many times. The chain joins TRBV30 to TRBJ2-6; 7 nucleotides line up with TRBD1. V lost 8 bases to trimming and J lost 2 bases; unmatched junction nucleotides: 3. This CDR3 has 13 residues. From germline, CDR1 is GTSNPN and CDR2 SVGIG (reference sequence). The CDR3 coding sequence is TGTGCCCGAACAGGGGCTGGGGCCAACGTCCTGACTTTC. Encoded protein: CARTGAGANVLTF. Full variable domain (outside the CDR3, taken from reference TRBV30 and TRBJ2-6): SQTIHQWPATLVQPVGSPLSLECTVEGTSNPNLYWYRQAAGRGLQLLFYSVGIGQISSEVPQNLSASRPQDRQFILSSKKLLLSDSGFYLCARTGAGANVLTFGAGSRLTVL.